The 29 T cell receptor beta chains below come from one sample, sequenced in a study of cytomegalovirus exposure and HLA in healthy donors. Researchers ran the PCR with 60 Vbeta and 13 Jbeta primers. The data were produced by immunoSEQ multiplex PCR, yet TCRdb's version contains in-frame clones alone and is incomplete. The sample records about 190,000 clones, about 83% being singletons. The sample was PBMCs. The receptor source for this set is a woman aged 30 to 39 in good health and CMV-seropositive.

V and J are TRBV19 and TRBJ1-4; D perhaps matches TRBD1 (6 bases). This CDR3 comprises 14 residues. Germline CDR1 and CDR2: LNHDA and SQIVND (reference sequence). The germline V and J ends were trimmed by 4 bases and 6 bases, with 12 bases remaining between them. CDR3 DNA sequence: TGTGCCAGTAGTAACGGGACACCTCATGAAAAACTGTTTTTT. Translated: CASSNGTPHEKLFF.

The chain recombines TRBV7-2 with TRBJ2-1; 12 bases are shared with TRBD1. The CDR3 extends over 16 amino acids. V gave up 6 bases and J gave up 10 bases; unmatched junction bases: 13. Per germline, CDR1 SGHTA and CDR2 FQGNSA. For the CDR3, the DNA is TGTGCCAGCAGAGAACGTCCGGGACAGGGGGCGGAGGAGCAGTTCTTC. Protein: CASRERPGQGAEEQFF.

The chain couples TRBV7-9 to TRBJ1-4; 9 nucleotides agree with TRBD1. V dropped 5 bases and J dropped 7; count of bases not matched to a gene: 5. CDR3 length: 14 amino acids. Germline CDR1 reads SEHNR; CDR2 reads FQNEAQ (reference sequence). The CDR3 loop is CASSLDRGGEKLFF. The CDR3 DNA reads as TGTGCCAGCAGCCTGGACAGGGGTGGTGAAAAACTGTTTTTT.

V is TRBV10-3 and J is TRBJ1-1; no clear D gene. V was trimmed by 10 bases and J by 11 bases, leaving 14 bases between them. The germline V gene encodes CDR1 ENHRY and CDR2 SYGVKD. This CDR3 is built from 10 residues. As DNA, the CDR3 is TGTGCCACCCGGGCACAGCGGGCTTTCTTT. Translation gives CATRAQRAFF.

This clone was detected only a few times. V gene TRBV5-5 combines with J gene TRBJ1-1; D unresolved. The CDR3 covers 13 residues. The V and J ends lost 1 base and 7 bases respectively, with 11 bases between them. CDR1 and CDR2 (germline): SGHKS, YYEKEE (reference sequence). In DNA, the CDR3 is TGTGCCAGCAGCTTGACGTCGGACTTTGAAGCTTTCTTT. This codes for CASSLTSDFEAFF.

V gene TRBV2 combines with J gene TRBJ2-5; no clear D gene. The CDR3 is 14 residues long. CDR1 and CDR2 from the germline V gene are SNHLY and FYNNEI. Trimming removed 5 bases from V and 2 bases from J, with 12 bases in between. The CDR3 sequence: CASSFTDLQETQYF. CDR3 bases: TGTGCCAGCAGTTTTACAGATCTTCAAGAGACCCAGTACTTC. Supplemented by reference TRBV2 and TRBJ2-5, the full variable domain reads EPEVTQTPSHQVTQMGQEVILRCVPISNHLYFYWYRQILGQKVEFLVSFYNNEISEKSEIFDDQFSVERPDGSNFTLKIRSTKLEDSAMYFCASSFTDLQETQYFGPGTRLLVL.

This chain connects TRBV5-1 to TRBJ1-1; D not certain. In germline, CDR1 is SGHRS, CDR2 YFSETQ. The germline V and J ends were trimmed by 0 bases and 3 bases, with 6 bases remaining between them. The CDR3 covers 13 residues. The CDR3 loop reads CASSLDRDTEAFF. Written as DNA, the CDR3 is TGCGCCAGCAGCTTGGACCGGGACACTGAAGCTTTCTTT.

The CDR3 coding sequence is TGTGCCAGCAGCGCAGGGGGCGCGGGTAATGAAAAACTGTTTTTT. The encoded protein is CASSAGGAGNEKLFF. The chain employs TRBV11-3 and TRBJ1-4; TRBD1 matches at 8 bases. The V gene end was trimmed by 5 bases and the J gene end by 4 bases; junction bases not matched to a gene: 6. This CDR3 is 15 amino acids long. Germline values: CDR1 SGHNT, CDR2 YENEEA.

This clone was seen a few times. V usage is TRBV5-6 and J usage is TRBJ1-1; D may be TRBD1 (6 bases). With 4 bases removed from V and 1 base from J, the gap between germline ends came to 14 bases. The CDR3 runs 15 residues. Germline CDR1 SGHDT, CDR2 YYEEEE. In nucleotides, the CDR3 is TGTGCCAGCAGCCGTCTGGGACAAACGAACACTGAAGCTTTCTTT. Its protein is CASSRLGQTNTEAFF.

There are a few counts of this clone. V gene TRBV7-9 combines with J gene TRBJ1-5; D not resolved. The CDR3 is made up of 12 amino acids. V shed 3 bases and J shed 5 bases, with 5 bases lying between them. CDR1 and CDR2 (germline): SEHNR, FQNEAQ (reference sequence). CDR3 nucleotides: TGTGCCAGCAGCTTTTCGGATCAGCCCCAGCATTTT. Translation: CASSFSDQPQHF. Based on the CDR3 plus reference TRBV7-9 and TRBJ1-5, the full variable domain is DTGVSQNPRHKITKRGQNVTFRCDPISEHNRLYWYRQTLGQGPEFLTYFQNEAQLEKSRLLSDRFSAERPKGSFSTLEIQRTEQGDSAMYLCASSFSDQPQHFGDGTRLSIL.

The chain carries TRBV28 and TRBJ1-1, with 7 bases matching TRBD1. J lost 0 bases, V lost 4 bases, and 14 bases had no gene match. Germline CDR1 is MDHEN and CDR2 is SYDVKM. This CDR3 contains 18 residues. The CDR3 nucleotides read TGTGCCAGCAGTTCGGACAGGATGTGGCAGGCCATGAACACTGAAGCTTTCTTT. Encoded protein: CASSSDRMWQAMNTEAFF.

The gene calls are TRBV5-6 and TRBJ1-3; TRBD1 might be the D (5 bases). CDR3 size: 16 residues. V was cut by 4 bases and J by 2 bases, with 16 bases left in between. Germline lookup yields CDR1 SGHDT and CDR2 YYEEEE. The CDR3 DNA reads as TGTGCCAGCAGCAGGACGGGAGGGGAGACTGGAAACACCATATATTTT. Translated: CASSRTGGETGNTIYF.

Only a few counts were recorded for this clone. The chain has TRBV4-3 and TRBJ1-1; perhaps TRBD1 as D (6 bases). CDR3 length: 16 amino acids. The germline V gene encodes CDR1 LGHNA and CDR2 YSLEER. V was cut by 0 bases and J by 2 bases, with 13 bases left in between. The DNA of the CDR3 is TGCGCCAGCAGCCAAGATCCTTGGGACACCAACACTGAAGCTTTCTTT. Protein product: CASSQDPWDTNTEAFF.

This clone was seen only once. The chain recombines TRBV5-4 with TRBJ1-6; D remains unclear. CDR3 length: 15 amino acids. CDR1 is SGHNT and CDR2 is YYREEE in the germline V gene (reference sequence). Between the trimmed V and J ends, which lost 4 bases and 9 bases, there was a span of 17 bases. The CDR3 is CASSQDLSLGSPLHF. The CDR3 region has the DNA TGTGCCAGCAGCCAGGACTTATCATTGGGTTCACCCCTCCACTTT.

This chain links TRBV2 with TRBJ1-1; D not certain. Germline V lookup: CDR1 SNHLY, CDR2 FYNNEI. The CDR3 is 13 amino acids. V was trimmed by 5 bases and J by 1 base, leaving 8 bases between them. DNA of the CDR3: TGTGCCAGCAGTTTCGTCGGGAACACTGAAGCTTTCTTT. It specifies CASSFVGNTEAFF.

The rearrangement uses TRBV2 and TRBJ1-4; D remains unclear. The CDR3 length is 11 residues. The V end lost 5 bases, the J end lost 10 bases, and 8 bases lay between the germline ends. Germline CDR1 reads SNHLY; CDR2 reads FYNNEI. The CDR3 coding sequence is TGTGCCAGCAGTCCCGGCGGAAAACTGTTTTTT. Its translation is CASSPGGKLFF.

This CDR3 is CASSAGGGNQETQYF. The CDR3 region has the DNA TGCGCCAGCAGCGCGGGGGGCGGAAACCAAGAGACCCAGTACTTC. The rearrangement links TRBV4-1 to TRBJ2-5; TRBD2 matches 8 bases. Losses at the gene ends were 5 bases for V and 0 bases for J; bases not matched to a gene: 5. There are 15 residues in the CDR3. Per germline, CDR1 MGHRA and CDR2 YSYEKL.

A single count supports this clone. The CDR3 DNA sequence: TGTGCCAGCAGAGGGACTAGCGGGAGGGTGGACGAGCAGTACTTC. It yields the protein CASRGTSGRVDEQYF. V gene TRBV28 combines with J gene TRBJ2-7; 16 nucleotides agree with TRBD2. Germline loops: CDR1 MDHEN, CDR2 SYDVKM. With 6 bases clipped from V and 5 bases from J, the junction kept 4 bases outside the gene matches. This CDR3 comprises 15 residues.

The chain combines TRBV6-6 with TRBJ1-1; 8 bases agree with TRBD1. The CDR3 extends over 16 amino acids. Germline CDR1 MNHNY, CDR2 SVGAGI (reference sequence). V lost 6 bases, J lost 2 bases, and 11 bases stayed unmatched. CDR3 loop: CASSRWDRFPNTEAFF. The CDR3 region has the DNA TGTGCCAGCAGCAGATGGGACAGGTTCCCCAACACTGAAGCTTTCTTT.

The CDR3 loop is CASSIRTGIRDTEAFF. The CDR3 nucleotides are TGTGCCAGTAGTATCCGAACTGGTATCAGGGACACTGAAGCTTTCTTT. The chain carries TRBV19 and TRBJ1-1; a weak D match, TRBD1 (5 bases). The CDR3 has 16 amino acids. The V end lost 3 bases, the J end lost 3 bases, and 17 bases lay between the germline ends. Germline CDR1 is LNHDA and CDR2 is SQIVND (reference sequence).

The count of this clone is one. V usage is TRBV5-4 and J usage is TRBJ1-2, with 7 bases identical to TRBD1. Trimming at V came to 8 bases and at J to 2 bases, leaving 3 bases not matched to a gene. CDR1 is SGHNT and CDR2 is YYREEE in the germline V gene (reference sequence). This CDR3 comprises 12 residues. The CDR3 spells CASGQENYGYTF. Here the CDR3 DNA reads TGTGCCAGTGGACAGGAGAACTATGGCTACACCTTC.

The CDR3, as DNA: TGTGCCAGCATTCGACAGGCTCATCAGCCCCAGCATTTT. This sequence encodes CASIRQAHQPQHF. The gene calls are TRBV6-6 and TRBJ1-5, with D perhaps matching TRBD1 (6 bases). Germline V gene sequence: CDR1 MNHNY, CDR2 SVGAGI (reference sequence). CDR3 length: 13 residues. Deletions cut 7 bases from V and 5 bases from J, with 12 bases between.

The CDR3 DNA is TGTGCCAGCAGCGTTTTGACAGGTGCAGCTTTCTTT. Its protein is CASSVLTGAAFF. This chain joins TRBV5-6 and TRBJ1-1, with D perhaps matching TRBD1 (6 bases). Trimming removed 4 bases at V and 10 bases at J, with 14 bases between. Germline-derived CDR1 and CDR2 are SGHDT and YYEEEE. This CDR3 region has 12 residues.

V is TRBV15 and J is TRBJ1-1, with TRBD1 as a possible D gene (5 bases). The CDR3 sequence is 12 residues long. Germline V gene data show CDR1 as LNHNV and CDR2 as YYDKDF (reference sequence). Trimming cost V 5 bases and J 7 bases, with 11 bases left between them. CDR3 coding DNA: TGTGCCACCAGCCCGGGAGGGGTTGAAGCTTTCTTT. Residues: CATSPGGVEAFF.

This clone was seen once. CDR3 DNA sequence: TGTGCCAGCAGTTCGCTGGGACAGGGCTACACCATATATTTT. This gives the protein CASSSLGQGYTIYF. The rearrangement uses TRBV28 and TRBJ1-3; 9 nucleotides align to TRBD1. The germline gives CDR1 MDHEN, CDR2 SYDVKM. This CDR3 contains 14 residues. V trimming: 4 bases; J trimming: 8 bases; junction bases outside the gene matches: 6. The whole variable domain, filled in from reference TRBV28 and TRBJ1-3, reads DVKVTQSSRYLVKRTGEKVFLECVQDMDHENMFWYRQDPGLGLRLIYFSYDVKMKEKGDIPEGYSVSREKKERFSLILESASTNQTSMYLCASSSLGQGYTIYFGEGSWLTVV.

The gene calls are TRBV28 and TRBJ1-2, with D possibly TRBD1 on 6 matching bases. Deletions cut 7 bases from V and 6 bases from J, with 15 bases between. CDR3 length equals 13 residues. Germline V lookup: CDR1 MDHEN, CDR2 SYDVKM. CDR3 loop: CASKSGAANGYTF. The CDR3 coding sequence is TGTGCCAGCAAATCAGGGGCAGCAAATGGCTACACCTTC.

This chain links TRBV14 with TRBJ1-1, with 7 bases that match TRBD1. J was trimmed by 2 bases and V by 3 bases; bases with no gene match: 6. Per germline, CDR1 SGHDN and CDR2 FVKESK. This CDR3 is 15 amino acids long. CDR3 nucleotide sequence: TGTGCCAGCAGCCACTGGACAGGCGGAAACACTGAAGCTTTCTTT. Translating gives CASSHWTGGNTEAFF.

This clone was counted between two and nine times. The chain couples TRBV4-2 to TRBJ2-2, with TRBD2 identical over 16 bases. The CDR3 has 18 amino acids. J gave up 3 bases and V 4 bases, and 5 bases lay outside the gene matches. Germline V gene data show CDR1 as LGHNA and CDR2 as YNFKEQ. The CDR3 loop is CASSRGLAGGSDTGELFF. Here the CDR3 DNA reads TGTGCCAGCAGCCGGGGACTAGCGGGGGGGTCGGACACCGGGGAGCTGTTTTTT.

The J gene is TRBJ1-2, the V gene TRBV19; D possibly corresponds to TRBD1 (5 bases). This CDR3 contains 16 residues. Germline assignment: CDR1 LNHDA and CDR2 SQIVND (reference sequence). Trimming removed 7 bases at V and 8 bases at J, with 26 bases between. CDR3 residues: CASTSSPPQGTRGYTF. DNA for the CDR3: TGTGCCAGTACCTCGAGCCCCCCCCAGGGAACTCGGGGCTACACCTTC.